These 5 T cell receptor beta chains share one sample of origin, sequenced in a study of T cell repertoires in cytomegalovirus infection (dated by TCRdb to 2018 to 2020). Sequencing was carried out with an Illumina HiSeq 1500. TCRdb passed the public sequencing reads through fastp at Q25 and MiXCR, retaining productive beta sequences. Each entry is one CDR3 protein sequence, shown with its most common DNA and genes. This sample lists approximately 910,000 distinct CDR3 sequences; about a third were detected once. The ten largest clones represent roughly 13% of the sample. These receptors' targets are unknown. Read against the paper, the sample's treatment or condition label means: in vitro stimulation with specific CMV peptide epitopes to enrich CMV-specific T cells. The sequencing here drew on cultured CD8+ T cells from PBMCs, taken from culture after CMV antigen stimulation. These receptors were taken from a human donor in good health (CMV status not recorded). Some clones in this sample may be carry-over from other donors' samples.

The chain combines TRBV27 with TRBJ2-6; the D gene is possibly TRBD1 (6 bases). The germline V gene encodes CDR1 MNHEY and CDR2 SMNVEV (reference sequence). The germline V and J ends were trimmed by 2 bases and 0 bases, with 8 bases remaining between them. CDR3 length: 16 amino acids. This CDR3 is CASSLRGSSGANVLTF. The CDR3 coding sequence is TGTGCCAGCAGTTTAAGGGGGAGCTCTGGGGCCAACGTCCTGACTTTC.

As concerns this clonotype: Germline is not matched at one junction end, which may reflect a read error. This sequence joins TRBV19 and TRBJ1-2, with a tentative D call TRBD1 (6 bases). Germline V gene data show CDR1 as LNHDA and CDR2 as SQIVND (reference sequence). This CDR3 has 15 amino acids. The CDR3 sequence: CANSSSYRDLYGYTF. CDR3 DNA sequence: TGTGCCAATAGTTCGTCGTACAGGGATCTCTATGGCTACACCTTC.

The chain has TRBV20-1 and TRBJ2-7; the match to TRBD1 covers 10 bases. The V segment lost 6 bases and the J segment 0 bases; nucleotides outside the gene matches: 11. This CDR3 spans 16 amino acids. CDR1 and CDR2 from the germline V gene are DFQATT and SNEGSKA (reference sequence). CDR3 nucleotide sequence: TGCAGTGCAGGACAGGGGGGCGAGGATTTCTCCTACGAGCAGTACGTC. This encodes CSAGQGGEDFSYEQYV.

This clonotype has at least ten counts. The J gene is TRBJ2-7, the V gene TRBV7-8, with D perhaps TRBD1 (5 bases). The CDR3 extends over 15 amino acids. Germline values: CDR1 SGHVS, CDR2 FQNEAQ. V lost 5 bases, J lost 2 bases, and 16 bases lay in between. The CDR3 reads CASSPILQATYEQYV. CDR3 sequence (DNA): TGTGCCAGCAGCCCAATCCTACAGGCCACCTACGAGCAGTACGTC.

The chain is built from TRBV12-3 or TRBV12-4 and TRBJ2-7, with 8 nucleotides matching TRBD1. After removal of 2 bases from V and 7 bases from J, the junction contained 10 bases not matched to a gene. CDR3 length: 15 residues. The CDR3 spells CASSLWGTGQEEQYF. The CDR3, as DNA: TGTGCCAGCAGTTTATGGGGGACAGGTCAAGAGGAGCAGTACTTC.